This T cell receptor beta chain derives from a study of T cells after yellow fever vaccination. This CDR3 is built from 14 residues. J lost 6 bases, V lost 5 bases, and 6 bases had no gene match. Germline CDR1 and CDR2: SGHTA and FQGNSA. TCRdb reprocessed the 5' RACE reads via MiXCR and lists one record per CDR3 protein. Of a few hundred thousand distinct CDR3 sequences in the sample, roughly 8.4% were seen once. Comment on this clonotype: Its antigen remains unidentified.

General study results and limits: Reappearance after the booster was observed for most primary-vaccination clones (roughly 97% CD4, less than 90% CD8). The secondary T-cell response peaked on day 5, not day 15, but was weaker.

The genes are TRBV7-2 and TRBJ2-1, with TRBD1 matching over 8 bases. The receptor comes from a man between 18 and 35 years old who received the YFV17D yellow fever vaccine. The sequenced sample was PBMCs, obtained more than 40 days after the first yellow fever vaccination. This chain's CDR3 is CASSPDRVFNEQFF. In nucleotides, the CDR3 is TGTGCCAGCAGCCCGGACAGGGTGTTCAATGAGCAGTTCTTC.